This note documents a single TCR beta chain sequence. Its antigen is unknown. No per-base quality is available; no much larger clone lies one base away. The V end loses 0 bases and the J end loses 4 bases, and a stretch of 11 bases separates them. The CDR3 starts with the cysteine, ends with the phenylalanine, and has 15 residues. The CDR3 DNA has 45 bases and is translated from base 1. The germline V gene encodes CDR1 SGHNT and CDR2 YYREEE (reference sequence). The CDR3 regions of human TCRbeta chains were analyzed by immunosequencing. As for how the authors treated the data: Repertoire TCRs were checked for matches against a reference library of SARS-CoV-2-specific TCRs that had been generated using the MIRA antigen-specificity platform. Breadth was defined as the fraction of unique TCRs that were SARS-CoV-2-associated, and depth was defined as the fraction of total T cells that were SARS-CoV-2-associated. Using the MIRA data, each spike-specific TCR was assigned both to the spike region to which the TCR was reactive and to a CD4 or CD8 class. Log10-transformed breadth and depth values were compared by one-way ANOVA with Sidak's multiple comparisons tests. The table comes from immuneACCESS by way of TCRdb, which keeps in-frame sequences with V and J called. Part of the clones is missing from these tables; in studies checked, under half for an unresolved V gene and the rest for unknown reasons. V, J and clone size are those of that table, while D and trimming were read from the DNA. Counted in this sample were 150,000 to 180,000 clones; about 92% of them appeared once. Approximately 20% of the sample belongs to the ten largest clones.

The sample's time point label, in plain terms: baseline before first vaccination. Samples from vaccinated people were obtained from the UK trials COV001 and COV002, which included a single-blind randomized controlled phase 2/3 trial of AZD1222 (ChAdOx1 nCoV-19) in healthy adults. Trial participant PBMC samples were collected at day 0 and day 28 after the second dose for TCRbeta chain sequencing. The data stem from a study of T cell responses to AZD1222 COVID-19 vaccine (dated by TCRdb to the early 2020s). Turning to the overall study: Because spike-specific TCR depth and breadth did not differ between the two schedules, AZD1222 recipients who got a second dose at roughly 4 weeks were pooled with those who got a second dose at roughly 12 weeks. Trial participants were enrolled by age into 18-55, 56-69 and 70-plus year subgroups, with around 140, 26 and 57 TCR-sequenced participants respectively. A total of more than 230 trial participants underwent TCR sequencing, of whom 200 to 220 received two doses of AZD1222 and around 25 received two doses of the MenACWY control vaccine.

The investigation overall reported the following: No day 14 peak-response samples were available, so repertoires were characterized only after the peak T cell response. After two AZD1222 doses, spike-specific TCR breadth and depth were significantly higher than at day 0 and than in MenACWY recipients. The 56-69-year group was small, and its depth increase did not reach significance, likely because of low power. The vaccine-associated CD4 TCRs covered the entire spike protein, and the dominant responses fell in regions 160-218 and 743-854. Reportedly, close to half of the unique spike-specific TCRs recognized epitopes lying outside the regions that are mutated in the B.1.351 and B.1.1.7 variants. Participants were mostly white British, with more females than males. The authors suggested clonal diversity may have been underestimated. Conclusions about previously exposed vaccinees were limited because only 6 or 7 AZD1222 recipients were SARS-CoV-2 seropositive at baseline.

The rearrangement joined TRBV5-4 to TRBJ1-3; TRBD1 could be the D gene, as 5 bases match. The TCR sequence derives from an adult in good health. The sequencing used peripheral blood, collected on day 0 of AZD1222 vaccination. The CDR3 region reads CASSLGGEGGNTIYF. The nucleotide sequence is TGTGCCAGCAGCTTGGGGGGGGAAGGAGGAAACACCATATATTTT.